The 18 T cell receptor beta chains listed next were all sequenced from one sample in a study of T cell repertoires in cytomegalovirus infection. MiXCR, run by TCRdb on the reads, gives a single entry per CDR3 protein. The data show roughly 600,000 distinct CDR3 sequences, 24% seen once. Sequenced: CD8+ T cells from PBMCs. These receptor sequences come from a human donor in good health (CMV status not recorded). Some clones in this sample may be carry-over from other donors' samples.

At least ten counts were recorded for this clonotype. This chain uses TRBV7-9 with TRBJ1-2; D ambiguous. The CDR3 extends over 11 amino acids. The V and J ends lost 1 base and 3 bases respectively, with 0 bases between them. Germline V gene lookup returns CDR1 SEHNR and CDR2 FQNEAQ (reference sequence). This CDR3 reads CASSLDYGYTF. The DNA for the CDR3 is TGTGCCAGCAGCTTAGACTATGGCTACACCTTC.

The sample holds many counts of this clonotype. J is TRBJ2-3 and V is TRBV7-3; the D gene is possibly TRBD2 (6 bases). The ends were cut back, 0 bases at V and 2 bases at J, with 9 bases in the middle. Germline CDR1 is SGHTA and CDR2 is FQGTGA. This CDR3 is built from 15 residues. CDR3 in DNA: TGTGCCAGCAGCTTAACCGGGGGAAACACAGATACGCAGTATTTT. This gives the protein CASSLTGGNTDTQYF.

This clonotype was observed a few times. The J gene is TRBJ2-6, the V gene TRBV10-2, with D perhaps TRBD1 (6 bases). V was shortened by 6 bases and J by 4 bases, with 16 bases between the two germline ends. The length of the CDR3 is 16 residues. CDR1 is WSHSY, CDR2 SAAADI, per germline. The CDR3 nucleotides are TGCGCCAGCAGGTACAGGGCCGGAGGAGGGGCCAACGTCCTGACTTTC. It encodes CASRYRAGGGANVLTF.

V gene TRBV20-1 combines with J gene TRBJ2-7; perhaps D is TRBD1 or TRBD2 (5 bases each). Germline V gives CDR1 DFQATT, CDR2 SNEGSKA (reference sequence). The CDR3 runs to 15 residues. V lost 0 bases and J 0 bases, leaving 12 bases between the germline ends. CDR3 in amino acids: CSARDLAGSSYEQYF. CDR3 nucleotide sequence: TGCAGTGCTAGAGATCTGGCAGGGAGCTCCTACGAGCAGTACTTC.

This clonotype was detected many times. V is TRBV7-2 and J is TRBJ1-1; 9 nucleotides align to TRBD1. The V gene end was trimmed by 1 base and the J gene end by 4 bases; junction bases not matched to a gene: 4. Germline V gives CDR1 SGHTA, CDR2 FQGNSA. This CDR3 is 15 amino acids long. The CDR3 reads CASSLDRGLGTEAFF. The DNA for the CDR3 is TGTGCCAGCAGCTTAGACAGGGGGCTCGGCACTGAAGCTTTCTTT.

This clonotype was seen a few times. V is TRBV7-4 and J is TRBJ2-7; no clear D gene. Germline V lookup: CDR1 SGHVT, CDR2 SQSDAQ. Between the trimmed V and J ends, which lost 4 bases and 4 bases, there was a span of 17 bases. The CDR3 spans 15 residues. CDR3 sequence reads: CASSSQRSYNYEQYF. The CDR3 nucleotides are TGTGCCAGCAGCTCCCAGCGATCCTACAATTACGAGCAGTACTTC.

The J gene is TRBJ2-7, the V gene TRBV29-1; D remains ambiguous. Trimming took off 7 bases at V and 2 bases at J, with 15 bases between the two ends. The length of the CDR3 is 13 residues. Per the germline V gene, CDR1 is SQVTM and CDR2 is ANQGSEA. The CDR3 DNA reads TGCAGCGCCGTGTTGCTCCAGACCTACGAGCAGTACGTC. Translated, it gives CSAVLLQTYEQYV.

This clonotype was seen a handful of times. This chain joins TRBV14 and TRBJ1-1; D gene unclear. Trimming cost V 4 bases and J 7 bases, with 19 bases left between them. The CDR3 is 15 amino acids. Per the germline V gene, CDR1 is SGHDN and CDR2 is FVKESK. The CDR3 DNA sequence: TGTGCCAGCAGCCCTATGACCCGGCAGAGATATGAAGCTTTCTTT. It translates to CASSPMTRQRYEAFF.

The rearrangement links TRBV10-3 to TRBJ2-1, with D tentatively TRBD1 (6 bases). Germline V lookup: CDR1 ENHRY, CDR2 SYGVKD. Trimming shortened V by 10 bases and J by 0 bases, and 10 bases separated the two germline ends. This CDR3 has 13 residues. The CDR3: CARKDSSYNEQFF. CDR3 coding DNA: TGTGCCAGGAAGGACAGCTCCTACAATGAGCAGTTCTTC.

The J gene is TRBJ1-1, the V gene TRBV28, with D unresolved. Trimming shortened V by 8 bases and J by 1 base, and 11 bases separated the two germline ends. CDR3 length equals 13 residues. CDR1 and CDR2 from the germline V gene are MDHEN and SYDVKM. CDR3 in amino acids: CASGTRANTEAFF. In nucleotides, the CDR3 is TGTGCCAGCGGAACCCGGGCGAACACTGAAGCTTTCTTT. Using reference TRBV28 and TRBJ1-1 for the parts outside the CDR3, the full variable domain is DVKVTQSSRYLVKRTGEKVFLECVQDMDHENMFWYRQDPGLGLRLIYFSYDVKMKEKGDIPEGYSVSREKKERFSLILESASTNQTSMYLCASGTRANTEAFFGQGTRLTVV.

The CDR3 is CASKEQGDNSPLHF. The CDR3 DNA sequence: TGTGCCAGTAAAGAACAGGGGGATAATTCACCCCTCCACTTT. The gene calls are TRBV19 and TRBJ1-6, with 8 nucleotides matching TRBD1. The CDR3 contains 14 residues. V was clipped by 7 bases and J by 5 bases; unmatched bases: 4. Germline CDR1 and CDR2: LNHDA and SQIVND (reference sequence). The entire variable domain, with the rest obtained from reference TRBV19 and TRBJ1-6, is as follows: DGGITQSPKYLFRKEGQNVTLSCEQNLNHDAMYWYRQDPGQGLRLIYYSQIVNDFQKGDIAEGYSVSREKKESFPLTVTSAQKNPTAFYLCASKEQGDNSPLHFGNGTRLTVT.

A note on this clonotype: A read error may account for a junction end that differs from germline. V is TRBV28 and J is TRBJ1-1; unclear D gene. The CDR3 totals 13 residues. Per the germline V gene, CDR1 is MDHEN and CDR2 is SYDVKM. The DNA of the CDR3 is TGTGCCAACAGTTCGCTTGTCGGCACTGAAGCTTTCTTT. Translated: CANSSLVGTEAFF.

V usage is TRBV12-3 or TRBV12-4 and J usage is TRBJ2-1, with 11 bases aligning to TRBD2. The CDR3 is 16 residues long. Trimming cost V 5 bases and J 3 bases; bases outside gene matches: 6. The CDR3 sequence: CASSEGLADVYNEQFF. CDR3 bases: TGTGCCAGCAGTGAGGGACTAGCGGATGTCTACAATGAGCAGTTCTTC.

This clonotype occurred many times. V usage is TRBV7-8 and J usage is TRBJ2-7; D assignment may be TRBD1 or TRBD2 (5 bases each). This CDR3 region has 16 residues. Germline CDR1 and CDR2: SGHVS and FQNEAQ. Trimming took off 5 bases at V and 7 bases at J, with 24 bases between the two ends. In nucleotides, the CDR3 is TGTGCCAGCAGCGACGGGACCCAAAGACCTCGAGTAGAGCAGTACTTC. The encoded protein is CASSDGTQRPRVEQYF.

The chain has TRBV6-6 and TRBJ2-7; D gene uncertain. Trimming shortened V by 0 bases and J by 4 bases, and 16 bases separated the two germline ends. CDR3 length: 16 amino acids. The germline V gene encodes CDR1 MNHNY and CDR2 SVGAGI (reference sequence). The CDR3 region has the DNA TGTGCCAGCAGTTACTCGATTCAAGGGCCTGGTTACGAGCAGTACTTC. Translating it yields CASSYSIQGPGYEQYF.

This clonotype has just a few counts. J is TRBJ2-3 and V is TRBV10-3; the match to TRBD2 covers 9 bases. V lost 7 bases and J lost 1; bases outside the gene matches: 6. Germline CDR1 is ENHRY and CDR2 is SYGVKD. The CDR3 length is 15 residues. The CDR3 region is CAINWIAGGTDTQYF. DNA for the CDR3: TGTGCCATCAATTGGATAGCGGGGGGCACAGATACGCAGTATTTT.

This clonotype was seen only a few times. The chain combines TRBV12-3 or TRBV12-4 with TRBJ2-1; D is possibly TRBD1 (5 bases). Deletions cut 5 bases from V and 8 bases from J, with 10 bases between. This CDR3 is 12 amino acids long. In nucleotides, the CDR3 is TGTGCCAGCAGTCGACAGTTTTATGAGCAGTTCTTC. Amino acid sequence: CASSRQFYEQFF.

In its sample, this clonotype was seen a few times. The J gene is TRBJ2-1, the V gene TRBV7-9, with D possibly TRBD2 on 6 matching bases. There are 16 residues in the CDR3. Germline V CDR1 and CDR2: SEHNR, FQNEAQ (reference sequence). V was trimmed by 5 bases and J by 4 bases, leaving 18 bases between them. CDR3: CASSRGLRPTYNEQFF. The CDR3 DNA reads TGTGCCAGCAGCAGGGGACTTCGACCGACTTACAATGAGCAGTTCTTC.